This T cell receptor (beta chain) was sequenced in a study of cytomegalovirus exposure and HLA in healthy donors (dated by TCRdb to the late 2010s). Describing the broader study: According to a later analysis, one platform produced both the roughly 110 validation repertoires and the approximately 670 repertoires of the first cohort. The study aimed to test whether signatures of past pathogen exposure could be identified by cataloging public T cell receptors. A separate validation cohort of 100 to 150 different subjects was used in addition to the approximately 610-subject first cohort. High-throughput TCR immunosequencing, statistical association of individual TCRs with disease status, and machine learning were combined to predict cytomegalovirus infection status. Findings and caveats that apply to the study as a whole: The classifier was reported to diagnose cytomegalovirus status with high specificity and sensitivity in both the original cohort and the validation cohort. While some public TCRs were present in many individuals, most TCR sequences turned up only very rarely across donors. Of the cluster scores, approximately 94% were above 0 in a later analysis, which found that TCRs clustered in the first cohort also tended to co-occur in the 130 or so validation repertoires. In the study, around 150 TCR beta chains were listed as associated with cytomegalovirus. Three of the identified cytomegalovirus-associated TCR beta chains were confirmed in vitro to be specific for cytomegalovirus antigens. The validation cohort had no HLA typing available for a later analysis, so co-occurrence within that cohort was assessed over all 120 or so repertoires. It was suggested by the authors that the approach could potentially be generalized to other disease states and immunological phenotypes.

Preparation of the library involved the immunoSEQ multiplex PCR assay. Processing in the source paper ran as follows. To diagnose cytomegalovirus status from the catalog of TCR beta chain sequences, a statistical classification framework was built. TCRdb's version of the immuneACCESS table is confined to in-frame rearrangements and falls short of the full clone set. An unresolved V gene accounts for under half of the shortfall where checked; the remainder is of unknown origin. That table gives V, J and clone size, and the DNA gave D and trimming. The sample contains about 120,000 clones, more than 75% of them found a single time. 2% to 2.5% of the sample belongs to the ten largest clones. The donors belonged to the validation cohort of around 120 subjects, which was separate from the 666-subject first cohort. From the germline V gene (reference sequence), CDR1 is SGHNT and CDR2 is YYREEE. Inclusive of the bounding cysteine and phenylalanine, the CDR3 is 13 residues long. Solely the CDR3 DNA is kept, with 39 bases framed from the first base. Here V drops 5 bases and J drops 8 bases, and the junction holds 5 bases not matched to any gene.

As concerns this clone: Its binding antigen is unknown. It has no much larger one-base neighbor in the sample; base qualities were not kept.

The chain is assembled from TRBV5-4 and TRBJ1-1, with TRBD1 matching 11 junction bases. The sequence was obtained from a woman aged 30 to 39 in good health and CMV-seronegative. The sample comprised PBMCs. The CDR3 loop reads CASSWTGGQEAFF. The sequenced DNA is TGTGCCAGCAGTTGGACAGGGGGCCAAGAAGCTTTCTTT. Beyond the CDR3, the reference TRBV5-4 and TRBJ1-1 genes provide the residues; the full variable domain reads: ETGVTQSPTHLIKTRGQQVTLRCSSQSGHNTVSWYQQALGQGPQFIFQYYREEENGRGNFPPRFSGLQFPNYSSELNVNALELDDSALYLCASSWTGGQEAFFGQGTRLTVV.